This T cell receptor (beta chain) stems from a study of control samples from healthy donors and cancer patients (dated by TCRdb to about 2020). The library was prepared using the immunoSEQ multiplex PCR assay. This is the immuneACCESS table as TCRdb keeps it, with only in-frame sequences that have V and J called. A part of the clones is gone; compared with another copy, unresolved V genes explain less than half, and the rest is unexplained. For this sample there are 160,000 or so clones; roughly 90% appear just once. The top ten constitute roughly 0.7% of the sample. The CDR1 and CDR2 encoded by the germline V gene are SGHTA and FQGNSA. At the junction V is shortened by 1 base and J by 3 bases, with 13 bases in between. The CDR3, cysteine through phenylalanine, is 16 amino acids long. The only DNA kept is the CDR3, 48 bases in frame from the first base. About this clone itself: There is no known antigen for this receptor. There are no base qualities to consult, and no much larger clone falls within one base.

This TCR was sampled from a woman in her thirties in good health. Material: blood. In this chain, TRBV7-2 is recombined with TRBJ2-1, with TRBD2 perhaps the D gene, on 6 matching bases. The CDR3 here reads CASSLGSGVLYNEQFF. The sequence in DNA is TGTGCCAGCAGCTTAGGATCGGGAGTCCTCTACAATGAGCAGTTCTTC.